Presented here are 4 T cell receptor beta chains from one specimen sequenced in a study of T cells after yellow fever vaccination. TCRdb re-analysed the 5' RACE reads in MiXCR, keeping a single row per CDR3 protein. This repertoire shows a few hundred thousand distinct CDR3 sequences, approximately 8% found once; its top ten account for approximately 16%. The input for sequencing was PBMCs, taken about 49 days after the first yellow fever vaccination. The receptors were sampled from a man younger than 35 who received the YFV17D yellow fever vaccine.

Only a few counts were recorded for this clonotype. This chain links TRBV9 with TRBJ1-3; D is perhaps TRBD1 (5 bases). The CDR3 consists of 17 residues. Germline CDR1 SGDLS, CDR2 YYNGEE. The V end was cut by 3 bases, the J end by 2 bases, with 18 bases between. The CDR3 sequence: CASSERSRQSAGNTIYF. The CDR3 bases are TGTGCCAGCAGCGAAAGAAGTCGACAGTCGGCTGGAAACACCATATATTTT.

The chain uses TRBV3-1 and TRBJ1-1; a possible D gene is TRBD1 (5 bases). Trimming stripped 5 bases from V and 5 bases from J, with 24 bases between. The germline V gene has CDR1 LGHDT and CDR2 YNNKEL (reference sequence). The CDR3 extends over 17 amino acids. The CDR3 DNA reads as TGTGCCAGCAGCAAACATGGCTCCTCGAATGGGGGAACTGAAGCTTTCTTT. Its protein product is CASSKHGSSNGGTEAFF.

For the CDR3, the DNA is TGTGCCAGCAGCCAAGATGCGGGGTCCTATGGCTACACCTTC. Amino acids: CASSQDAGSYGYTF. V gene TRBV3-1 combines with J gene TRBJ1-2; D gene ambiguous. CDR3 length: 14 residues. V dropped 0 bases and J dropped 4 bases, with 9 bases sitting between them. Germline V CDR1 and CDR2: LGHDT, YNNKEL (reference sequence).

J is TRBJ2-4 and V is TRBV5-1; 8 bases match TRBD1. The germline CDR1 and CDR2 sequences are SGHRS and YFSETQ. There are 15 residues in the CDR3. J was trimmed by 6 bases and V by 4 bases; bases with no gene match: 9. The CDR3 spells CASSRTGRRINIQYF. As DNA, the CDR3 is TGCGCCAGCAGCCGGACAGGGCGCCGAATAAACATTCAGTACTTC.